Each of the 19 T cell receptor beta chains below was sequenced from the same sample in a study of technical replicates of blood from a few donors. The data were produced by immunoSEQ multiplex PCR, yet TCRdb's version contains in-frame clones alone and is incomplete. Of about 76,000 clones in the sample, roughly 92% were seen once. Source material: T cells isolated from PBMCs. The receptors here all came from a human donor in good health.

The chain couples TRBV19 to TRBJ2-7; possibly TRBD1 for D (5 bases). Germline V gene data show CDR1 as LNHDA and CDR2 as SQIVND (reference sequence). The CDR3 has 13 amino acids. The V gene lost 3 bases and the J gene lost 2 bases, with 8 bases spanning the gap. CDR3 in DNA: TGTGCCAGTAGTATGACAGCAGCCTACGAGCAGTACTTC. Its translation is CASSMTAAYEQYF.

The chain recombines TRBV19 with TRBJ1-5, with no clear D. Germline lookup yields CDR1 LNHDA and CDR2 SQIVND (reference sequence). V lost 3 bases and J lost 5, with 14 bases in between. The CDR3 spans 15 residues. The CDR3 sequence is CASSMGLGGYQPQHF. CDR3 DNA: TGTGCCAGTAGTATGGGGTTGGGAGGGTATCAGCCCCAGCATTTT.

The chain is built from TRBV10-1 and TRBJ2-7, with TRBD2 matching 7 bases. Germline V lookup: CDR1 WNHNN, CDR2 SYGVQD (reference sequence). The CDR3 spans 15 residues. V shed 0 bases, J shed 4 bases, and the junction held 6 bases outside the gene matches. The chain's CDR3 is CASSESASGAYEQYF. For the CDR3, the DNA is TGCGCCAGCAGTGAGTCTGCTAGCGGAGCTTACGAGCAGTACTTC.

The rearrangement links TRBV30 to TRBJ1-4, with 7 nucleotides matching TRBD1. The CDR3 covers 14 residues. CDR1 GTSNPN and CDR2 SVGIG come from the germline V gene (reference sequence). Unmatched junction bases numbered 9, after V lost 3 bases and J lost 8 bases. CDR3 in DNA: TGTGCCTGGAGGGGGGGACAGCAAAACGAAAAACTGTTTTTT. Residues: CAWRGGQQNEKLFF.

This clone was seen just once. For the CDR3, the DNA is TGTGCCAGCTCACCCTGGACAGGGTCCGGCTACACCTTC. Translated, it gives CASSPWTGSGYTF. The chain is built from TRBV18 and TRBJ1-2; TRBD1 matches at 8 bases. Germline loops: CDR1 KGHSH, CDR2 LQKENI. V dropped 3 bases and J dropped 8; count of bases not matched to a gene: 5. CDR3 length: 13 residues.

The chain joins TRBV9 to TRBJ1-2, with a weak D call TRBD1 (6 bases). Looked up from germline, CDR1 is SGDLS and CDR2 is YYNGEE. CDR3 length: 15 amino acids. The V end lost 1 base, the J end lost 3 bases, and 13 bases lay between the germline ends. The CDR3 DNA is TGTGCCAGCAGCGTACTCGATTCAGGGGACTATGGCTACACCTTC. Translation: CASSVLDSGDYGYTF.

This chain uses TRBV5-8 with TRBJ1-1, with D uncertain. The V gene lost 2 bases and the J gene lost 0 bases, with 8 bases spanning the gap. The CDR3 consists of 14 residues. Germline values: CDR1 SGHTS, CDR2 YDEGEE. The CDR3 protein is CASSFKQLNTEAFF. CDR3 DNA: TGTGCCAGCAGCTTCAAACAGTTGAACACTGAAGCTTTCTTT.

The chain has TRBV7-3 and TRBJ2-5; 8 nucleotides agree with TRBD2. The length of the CDR3 is 15 residues. CDR1 and CDR2 from the germline V gene are SGHTA and FQGTGA. With 1 base clipped from V and 3 bases from J, the junction kept 4 bases outside the gene matches. The CDR3 DNA is TGTGCCAGCAGCTTAAAGGGACTAGATGAAGAGACCCAGTACTTC. Translation: CASSLKGLDEETQYF.

The CDR3 bases are TGTGCCAGCTCACCACGGGGGGACACTGAAGCTTTCTTT. As protein: CASSPRGDTEAFF. The chain employs TRBV18 and TRBJ1-1, with a weak D call TRBD1 (5 bases). The CDR3 has 13 amino acids. Germline V lookup: CDR1 KGHSH, CDR2 LQKENI. Trimming took 1 base from V and 3 from J, leaving 6 bases between them.

This clone was counted a single time. The chain uses TRBV4-2 and TRBJ2-3; D is ambiguous. CDR1 is LGHNA and CDR2 is YNFKEQ in the germline V gene. CDR3 length: 16 amino acids. V shed 4 bases and J shed 0 bases, with 14 bases lying between them. DNA of the CDR3: TGTGCCAGCAGCCCATTTTTCTTGGCTAGCACAGATACGCAGTATTTT. It is translated as CASSPFFLASTDTQYF.

The CDR3 is CASSFASFSDTQYF. In DNA form, the CDR3 reads TGTGCCAGCAGTTTCGCCAGTTTTTCAGATACGCAGTATTTT. The rearrangement joins TRBV27 to TRBJ2-3; no clear D gene. The CDR3 totals 14 residues. With 3 bases removed from V and 4 bases from J, the gap between germline ends came to 11 bases. Germline-derived CDR1 and CDR2 are MNHEY and SMNVEV (reference sequence).

The chain couples TRBV2 to TRBJ2-2; 8 bases agree with TRBD2. The CDR3 is 21 amino acids. After removal of 4 bases from V and 5 bases from J, the junction contained 24 bases not matched to a gene. Germline loops: CDR1 SNHLY, CDR2 FYNNEI. CDR3 region: CASSGSRLAGLFGDKTGELFF. CDR3 DNA sequence: TGTGCCAGCAGTGGGTCTAGGCTAGCGGGCCTGTTTGGTGATAAGACCGGGGAGCTGTTTTTT.

This chain joins TRBV27 and TRBJ2-2; D might be TRBD2 (7 bases). The germline CDR1 and CDR2 sequences are MNHEY and SMNVEV (reference sequence). The CDR3 length is 18 residues. V lost 2 bases to trimming and J lost 5 bases, with 21 bases between them. The CDR3 loop reads CASSLRGGQGRSTGELFF. The CDR3, as DNA: TGTGCCAGCAGTTTAAGGGGGGGGCAGGGGAGGAGTACCGGGGAGCTGTTTTTT.

A single count supports this clone. The V gene is TRBV25-1, the J gene TRBJ2-7; 7 nucleotides match TRBD1. Germline loops: CDR1 MGHDK, CDR2 SYGVNS. Trimming took 5 bases from V and 6 from J; bases not matched to a gene: 19. The CDR3 totals 17 residues. The CDR3 region has the DNA TGTGCCAGCAGTTCCCCAAGTACTGGACAGGTTAGTGGCGAGCAGTACTTC. This gives the protein CASSSPSTGQVSGEQYF.

The V gene is TRBV11-2, the J gene TRBJ1-4, with 8 bases that match TRBD1. Germline lookup yields CDR1 SGHAT and CDR2 FQNNGV. The CDR3 runs 16 residues. With V trimmed by 4 bases and J by 5 bases, 9 bases remained unmatched. The CDR3 DNA reads TGTGCCAGCAGCTCCCGTGGGACAGGAGGAAATGAAAAACTGTTTTTT. Encoded protein: CASSSRGTGGNEKLFF.

The rearrangement uses TRBV5-1 and TRBJ2-1; 8 nucleotides match TRBD2. Trimming cost V 4 bases and J 6 bases; bases outside gene matches: 6. Germline CDR1 is SGHRS and CDR2 is YFSETQ. CDR3 length: 14 amino acids. Here the CDR3 DNA reads TGCGCCAGCAGCCACGATCGGGGGGGCAATGAGCAGTTCTTC. Encoded protein: CASSHDRGGNEQFF.

The V gene is TRBV4-1, the J gene TRBJ1-3; TRBD1 matches at 7 bases. This CDR3 contains 17 residues. Germline loops: CDR1 MGHRA, CDR2 YSYEKL. V was clipped by 4 bases and J by 0 bases; unmatched bases: 9. CDR3 region: CASSPNPGQNSGNTIYF. The CDR3 bases are TGCGCCAGCAGCCCTAACCCGGGACAGAACTCTGGAAACACCATATATTTT.

This sequence joins TRBV5-6 and TRBJ1-2; D might be TRBD1 (5 bases). This CDR3 region has 13 residues. Germline values: CDR1 SGHDT, CDR2 YYEEEE. Trimming pared 4 bases from V and 6 bases from J, leaving 13 bases between. The CDR3 DNA reads TGTGCCAGCAGCCTCGGGGGAGTTAATGGCTACACCTTC. This gives the protein CASSLGGVNGYTF.

The CDR3, as DNA: TGTGCCAGCAGCCAATCAACTACCTACGAGCAGTACTTC. Translation: CASSQSTTYEQYF. The V gene is TRBV14, the J gene TRBJ2-7; no definite D call. Trimming cost V 2 bases and J 2 bases, with 7 bases left between them. Germline loops: CDR1 SGHDN, CDR2 FVKESK. The CDR3 extends over 13 amino acids.